This TCR beta chain was sequenced in a study of T-cell memory formation after mild COVID-19. Overall study context: There were largely donor-specific TCR clusters. Study-level points and caveats: There was no confirmation that second-wave clones peaking on day 37 were SARS-CoV-2 specific. Researchers found some responding clones in pre-infection memory, a sign that cross-reactive memory joined. For contracting clones, CD4+ ones sat mainly in CM and EM, CD8+ in EMRA.

TCRdb re-called the 5' RACE reads through MiXCR, storing one row per CDR3 protein. The sample yields roughly 52,000 distinct CDR3 sequences, around 7.3% seen once. Germline V lookup: CDR1 SGHTA, CDR2 FQGNSA. This CDR3 has 15 residues. The V gene end was trimmed by 4 bases and the J gene end by 1 base; junction bases not matched to a gene: 4. The sample holds many counts of this clonotype. Its specificity is not known. The source material was PBMCs or a T cell subset sorted from them (not recorded which). The rearrangement links TRBV7-2 to TRBJ2-3; 8 bases fit TRBD1. The sequence came from a young man who had mild COVID-19 (a few samples of this study predate the infection). Cell type and time point are not known. The CDR3 loop is CASSSQGAGTDTQYF. CDR3 nucleotides: TGTGCCAGCAGCTCCCAGGGGGCCGGCACAGATACGCAGTATTTT.